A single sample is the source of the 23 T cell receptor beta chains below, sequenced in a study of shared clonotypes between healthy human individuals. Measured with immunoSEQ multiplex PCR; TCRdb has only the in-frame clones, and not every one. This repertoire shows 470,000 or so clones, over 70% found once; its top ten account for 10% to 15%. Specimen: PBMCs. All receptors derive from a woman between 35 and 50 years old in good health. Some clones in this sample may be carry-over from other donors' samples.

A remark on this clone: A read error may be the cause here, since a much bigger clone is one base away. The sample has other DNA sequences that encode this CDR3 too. In nucleotides, the CDR3 is TGTGCCAGCAGCTCACTAACAGGGGGCACCGGGGAGCTGTTTTTT. Translation gives CASSSLTGGTGELFF. The J gene is TRBJ2-2, the V gene TRBV7-8, with 8 bases fitting TRBD1. This CDR3 is 15 amino acids long. Germline CDR1 is SGHVS and CDR2 is FQNEAQ. J was trimmed by 4 bases and V by 4 bases; bases with no gene match: 5.

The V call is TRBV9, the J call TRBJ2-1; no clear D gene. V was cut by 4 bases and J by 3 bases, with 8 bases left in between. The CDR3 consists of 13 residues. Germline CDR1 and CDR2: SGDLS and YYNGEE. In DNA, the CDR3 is TGTGCCAGCAGCCCAGTAAACTACAATGAGCAGTTCTTC. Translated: CASSPVNYNEQFF.

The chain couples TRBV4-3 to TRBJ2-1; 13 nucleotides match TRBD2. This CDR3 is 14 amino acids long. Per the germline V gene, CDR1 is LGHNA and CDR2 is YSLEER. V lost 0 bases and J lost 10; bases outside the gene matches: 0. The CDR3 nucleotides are TGCGCCAGCAGCCAAGAGGGACTAGCGGGAGAGCAGTTCTTC. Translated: CASSQEGLAGEQFF.

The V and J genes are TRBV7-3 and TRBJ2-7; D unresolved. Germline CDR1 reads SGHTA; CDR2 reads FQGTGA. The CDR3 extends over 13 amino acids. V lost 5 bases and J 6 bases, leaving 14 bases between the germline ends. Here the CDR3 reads CASSPNSKGEQYF. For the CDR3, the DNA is TGTGCCAGCAGCCCAAACTCTAAGGGCGAGCAGTACTTC.

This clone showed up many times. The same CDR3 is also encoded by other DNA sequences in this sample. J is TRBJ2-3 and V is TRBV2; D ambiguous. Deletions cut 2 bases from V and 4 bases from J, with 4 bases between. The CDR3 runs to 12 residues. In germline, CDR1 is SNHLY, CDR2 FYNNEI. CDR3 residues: CASSEWADTQYF. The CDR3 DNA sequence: TGTGCCAGCAGTGAATGGGCAGATACGCAGTATTTT. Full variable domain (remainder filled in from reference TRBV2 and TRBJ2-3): EPEVTQTPSHQVTQMGQEVILRCVPISNHLYFYWYRQILGQKVEFLVSFYNNEISEKSEIFDDQFSVERPDGSNFTLKIRSTKLEDSAMYFCASSEWADTQYFGPGTRLTVL.

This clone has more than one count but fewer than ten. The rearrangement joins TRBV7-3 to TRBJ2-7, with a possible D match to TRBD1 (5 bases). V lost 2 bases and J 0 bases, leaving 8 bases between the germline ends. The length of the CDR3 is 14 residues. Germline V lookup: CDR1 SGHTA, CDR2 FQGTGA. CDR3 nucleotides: TGTGCCAGCAGCTTAGGGGCTGGCTCCTACGAGCAGTACTTC. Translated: CASSLGAGSYEQYF.

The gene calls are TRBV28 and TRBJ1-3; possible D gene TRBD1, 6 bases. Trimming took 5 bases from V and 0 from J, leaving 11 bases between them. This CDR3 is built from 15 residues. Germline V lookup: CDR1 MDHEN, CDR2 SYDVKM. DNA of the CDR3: TGTGCCAGCAGTACGACAGGTCCCTCTGGAAACACCATATATTTT. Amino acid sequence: CASSTTGPSGNTIYF.

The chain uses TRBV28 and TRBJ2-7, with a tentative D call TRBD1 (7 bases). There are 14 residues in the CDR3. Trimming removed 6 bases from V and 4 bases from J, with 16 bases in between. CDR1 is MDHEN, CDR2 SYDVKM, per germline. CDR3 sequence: CASSPGGPIYEQYF. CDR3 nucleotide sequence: TGTGCCAGCAGCCCAGGGGGGCCGATATACGAGCAGTACTTC.

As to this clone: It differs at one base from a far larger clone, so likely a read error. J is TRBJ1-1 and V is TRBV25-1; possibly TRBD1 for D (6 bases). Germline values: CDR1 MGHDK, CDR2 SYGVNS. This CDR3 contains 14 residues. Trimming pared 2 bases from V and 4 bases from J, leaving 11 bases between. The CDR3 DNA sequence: TGTGCCAGCAGTGAAAGGGGGTTGGGCACTGAAGCTTTCTTT. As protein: CASSERGLGTEAFF. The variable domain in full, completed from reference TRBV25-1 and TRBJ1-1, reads EADIYQTPRYLVIGTGKKITLECSQTMGHDKMYWYQQDPGMELHLIHYSYGVNSTEKGDLSSESTVSRIRTEHFPLTLESARPSHTSQYLCASSERGLGTEAFFGQGTRLTVV.

The CDR3 loop reads CASSVGNNQPQHF. CDR3 coding DNA: TGTGCCAGTAGTGTGGGGAACAATCAGCCCCAGCATTTT. The gene calls are TRBV19 and TRBJ1-5; D is unclear. The length of the CDR3 is 13 residues. V was cut by 5 bases and J by 3 bases, with 8 bases left in between. The germline V gene encodes CDR1 LNHDA and CDR2 SQIVND (reference sequence).

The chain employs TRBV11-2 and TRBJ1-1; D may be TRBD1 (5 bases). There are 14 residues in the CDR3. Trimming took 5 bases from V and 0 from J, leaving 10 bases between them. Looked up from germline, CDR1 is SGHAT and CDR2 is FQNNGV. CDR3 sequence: CASSKTVMNTEAFF. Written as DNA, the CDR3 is TGTGCCAGCAGCAAGACAGTCATGAACACTGAAGCTTTCTTT.

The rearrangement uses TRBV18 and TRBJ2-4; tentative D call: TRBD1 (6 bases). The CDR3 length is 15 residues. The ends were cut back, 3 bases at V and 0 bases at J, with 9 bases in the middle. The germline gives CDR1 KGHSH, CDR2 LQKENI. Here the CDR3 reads CASSPTGVAKNIQYF. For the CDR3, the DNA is TGTGCCAGCTCACCGACAGGAGTAGCCAAAAACATTCAGTACTTC.

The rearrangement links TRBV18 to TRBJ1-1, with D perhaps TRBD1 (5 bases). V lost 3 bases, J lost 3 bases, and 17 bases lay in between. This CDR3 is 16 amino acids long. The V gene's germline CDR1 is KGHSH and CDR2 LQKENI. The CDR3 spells CASSPRITTGDTEAFF. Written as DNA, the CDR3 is TGTGCCAGCTCACCGAGGATAACAACGGGGGACACTGAAGCTTTCTTT.

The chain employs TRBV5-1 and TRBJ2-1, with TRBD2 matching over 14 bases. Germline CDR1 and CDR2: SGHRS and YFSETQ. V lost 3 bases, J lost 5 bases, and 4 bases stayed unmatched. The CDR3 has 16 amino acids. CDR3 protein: CASSYGLAGGHNEQFF. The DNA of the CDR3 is TGCGCCAGCAGCTACGGACTAGCGGGAGGTCACAATGAGCAGTTCTTC.

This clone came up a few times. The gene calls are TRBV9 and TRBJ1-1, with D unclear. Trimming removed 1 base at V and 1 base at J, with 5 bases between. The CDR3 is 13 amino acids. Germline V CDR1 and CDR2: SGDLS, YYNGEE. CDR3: CASSVQTNTEAFF. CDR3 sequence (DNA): TGTGCCAGCAGCGTACAGACGAACACTGAAGCTTTCTTT.

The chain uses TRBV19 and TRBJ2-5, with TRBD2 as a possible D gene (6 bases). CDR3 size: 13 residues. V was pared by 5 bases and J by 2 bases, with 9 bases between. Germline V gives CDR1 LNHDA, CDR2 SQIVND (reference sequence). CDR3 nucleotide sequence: TGTGCCAGTAGTGGGGGACTGCAAGAGACCCAGTACTTC. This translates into CASSGGLQETQYF. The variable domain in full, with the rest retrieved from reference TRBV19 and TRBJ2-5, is DGGITQSPKYLFRKEGQNVTLSCEQNLNHDAMYWYRQDPGQGLRLIYYSQIVNDFQKGDIAEGYSVSREKKESFPLTVTSAQKNPTAFYLCASSGGLQETQYFGPGTRLLVL.

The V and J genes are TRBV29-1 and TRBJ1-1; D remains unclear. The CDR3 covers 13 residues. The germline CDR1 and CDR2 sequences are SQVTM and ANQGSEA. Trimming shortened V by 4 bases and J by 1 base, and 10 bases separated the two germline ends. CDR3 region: CSVVGVQNTEAFF. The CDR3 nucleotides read TGCAGCGTTGTCGGGGTCCAGAACACTGAAGCTTTCTTT.

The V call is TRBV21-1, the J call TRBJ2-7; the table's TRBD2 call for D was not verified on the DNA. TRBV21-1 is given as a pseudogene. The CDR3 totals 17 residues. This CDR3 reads CASSKRLTSELPYEQYF. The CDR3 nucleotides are TGTGCCAGCAGCAAAAGGTTGACGAGCGAGCTTCCCTACGAGCAGTACTTC.

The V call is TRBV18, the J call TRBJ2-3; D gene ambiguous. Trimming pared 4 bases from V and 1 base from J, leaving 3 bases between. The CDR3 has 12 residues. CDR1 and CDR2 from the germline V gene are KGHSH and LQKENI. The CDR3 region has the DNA TGTGCCAGCTCACTTGGCACAGATACGCAGTATTTT. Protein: CASSLGTDTQYF.

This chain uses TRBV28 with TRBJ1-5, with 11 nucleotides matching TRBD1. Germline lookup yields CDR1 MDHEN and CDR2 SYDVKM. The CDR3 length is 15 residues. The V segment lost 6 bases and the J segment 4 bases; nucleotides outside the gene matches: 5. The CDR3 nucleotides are TGTGCCAGCAGCCTGGACAGGGGGCTTAATCAGCCCCAGCATTTT. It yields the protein CASSLDRGLNQPQHF.

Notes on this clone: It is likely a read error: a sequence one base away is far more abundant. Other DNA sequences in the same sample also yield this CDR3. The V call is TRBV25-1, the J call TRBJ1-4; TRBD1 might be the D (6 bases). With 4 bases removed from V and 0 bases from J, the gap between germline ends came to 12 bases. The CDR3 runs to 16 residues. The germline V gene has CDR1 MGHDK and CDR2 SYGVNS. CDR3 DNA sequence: TGTGCCAGCAGTGCCATAGGGGACACAACTAATGAAAAACTGTTTTTT. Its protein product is CASSAIGDTTNEKLFF.

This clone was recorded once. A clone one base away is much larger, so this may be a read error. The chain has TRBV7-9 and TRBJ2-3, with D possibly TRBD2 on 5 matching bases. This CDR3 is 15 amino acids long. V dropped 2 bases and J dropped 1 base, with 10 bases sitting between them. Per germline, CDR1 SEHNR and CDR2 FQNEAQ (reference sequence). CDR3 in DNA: TGTGCCAGCAGCTTACCAGGCGGGCGCACAGATACGCAGTATTTT. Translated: CASSLPGGRTDTQYF. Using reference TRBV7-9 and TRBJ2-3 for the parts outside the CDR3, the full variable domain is DTGVSQNPRHKITKRGQNVTFRCDPISEHNRLYWYRQTLGQGPEFLTYFQNEAQLEKSRLLSDRFSAERPKGSFSTLEIQRTEQGDSAMYLCASSLPGGRTDTQYFGPGTRLTVL.

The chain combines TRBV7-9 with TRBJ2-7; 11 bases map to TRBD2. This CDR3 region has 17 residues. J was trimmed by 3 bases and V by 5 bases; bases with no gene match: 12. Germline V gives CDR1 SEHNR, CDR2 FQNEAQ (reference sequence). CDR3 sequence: CASSHGTSGVSYYEQYF. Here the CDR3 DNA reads TGTGCCAGCAGCCACGGGACTAGCGGAGTGAGTTACTACGAGCAGTACTTC.